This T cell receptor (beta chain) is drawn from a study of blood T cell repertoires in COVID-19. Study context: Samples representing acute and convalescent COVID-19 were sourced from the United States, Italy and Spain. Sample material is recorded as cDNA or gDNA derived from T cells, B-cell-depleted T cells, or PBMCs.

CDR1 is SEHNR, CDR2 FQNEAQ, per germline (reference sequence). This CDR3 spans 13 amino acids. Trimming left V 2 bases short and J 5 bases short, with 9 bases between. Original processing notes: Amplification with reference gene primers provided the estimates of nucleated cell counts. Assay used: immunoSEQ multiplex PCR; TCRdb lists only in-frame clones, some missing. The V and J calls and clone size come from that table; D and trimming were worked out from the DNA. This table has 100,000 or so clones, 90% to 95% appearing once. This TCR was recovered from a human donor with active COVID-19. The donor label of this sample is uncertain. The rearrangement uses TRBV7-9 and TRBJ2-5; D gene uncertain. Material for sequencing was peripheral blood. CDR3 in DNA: TGTGCCAGCAGCTTACTCCGTCTGGAGACCCAGTACTTC. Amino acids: CASSLLRLETQYF.